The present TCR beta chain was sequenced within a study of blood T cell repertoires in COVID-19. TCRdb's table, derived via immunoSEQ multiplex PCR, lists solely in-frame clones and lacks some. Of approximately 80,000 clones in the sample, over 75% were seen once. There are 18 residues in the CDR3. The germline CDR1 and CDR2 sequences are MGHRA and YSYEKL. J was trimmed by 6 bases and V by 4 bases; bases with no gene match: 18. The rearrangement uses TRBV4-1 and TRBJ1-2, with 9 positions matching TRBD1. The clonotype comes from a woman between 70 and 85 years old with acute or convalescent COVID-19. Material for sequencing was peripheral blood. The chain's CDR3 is CASSRALGTGPVKDGYTF. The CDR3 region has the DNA TGCGCCAGCAGCCGAGCCCTCGGGACAGGGCCCGTGAAGGATGGCTACACCTTC.